One T cell receptor beta chain is described in this entry. Its cognate antigen is unknown. This specimen comes from a study of T-cell memory formation after mild COVID-19. General study findings and limits: The main location of contracting CD4+ clones was CM and EM, and that of contracting CD8+ clones was EMRA. Pre-infection memory showed some responding clones, and this suggested that cross-reactive memory joined.

This CDR3 is built from 15 residues. V lost 2 bases, J lost 1 base, and 11 bases lay in between. From germline, CDR1 is SEHNR and CDR2 FQNEAQ (reference sequence). Constant-segment primers and 5'RACE yielded cDNA libraries for TCR alpha and TCR beta, each carrying sample barcodes and UMIs. TCRdb redid the calling of the 5' RACE reads with MiXCR, one entry per CDR3 protein. Of about 340,000 distinct CDR3 sequences listed, approximately 15% are singletons. Input material: PBMCs or a T cell subset sorted from them (not recorded which). This TCR was recovered from a man aged 18 to 35 who had mild COVID-19 (a few samples of this study predate the infection). Cell type and time point are not known. The chain has TRBV7-9 and TRBJ1-1; D is unclear. CDR3 sequence reads: CASSLSSAENTEAFF. In DNA, the CDR3 is TGTGCCAGCAGCTTAAGTTCTGCCGAGAACACTGAAGCTTTCTTT.